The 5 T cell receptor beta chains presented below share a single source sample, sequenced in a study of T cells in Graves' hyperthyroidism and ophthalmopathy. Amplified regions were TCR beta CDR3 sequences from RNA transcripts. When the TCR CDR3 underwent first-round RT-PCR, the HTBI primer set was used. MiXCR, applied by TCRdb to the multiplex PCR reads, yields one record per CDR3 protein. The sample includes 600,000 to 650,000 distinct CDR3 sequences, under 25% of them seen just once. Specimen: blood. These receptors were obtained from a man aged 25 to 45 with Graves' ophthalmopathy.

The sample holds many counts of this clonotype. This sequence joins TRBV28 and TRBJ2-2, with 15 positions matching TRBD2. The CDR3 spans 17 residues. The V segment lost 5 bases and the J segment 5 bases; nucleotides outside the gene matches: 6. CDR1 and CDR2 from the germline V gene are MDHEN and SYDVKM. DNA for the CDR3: TGTGCCAGCAGTCTCGGACTAGCGGGAGGGCTGACCGGGGAGCTGTTTTTT. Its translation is CASSLGLAGGLTGELFF.

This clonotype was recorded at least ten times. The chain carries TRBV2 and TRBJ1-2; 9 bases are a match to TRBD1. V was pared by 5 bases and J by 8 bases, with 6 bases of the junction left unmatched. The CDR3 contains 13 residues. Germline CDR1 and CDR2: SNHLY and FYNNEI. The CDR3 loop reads CASSKQGADGYTF. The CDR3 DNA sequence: TGTGCCAGCAGTAAACAGGGGGCTGACGGCTACACCTTC. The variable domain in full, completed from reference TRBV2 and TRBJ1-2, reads EPEVTQTPSHQVTQMGQEVILRCVPISNHLYFYWYRQILGQKVEFLVSFYNNEISEKSEIFDDQFSVERPDGSNFTLKIRSTKLEDSAMYFCASSKQGADGYTFGSGTRLTVV.

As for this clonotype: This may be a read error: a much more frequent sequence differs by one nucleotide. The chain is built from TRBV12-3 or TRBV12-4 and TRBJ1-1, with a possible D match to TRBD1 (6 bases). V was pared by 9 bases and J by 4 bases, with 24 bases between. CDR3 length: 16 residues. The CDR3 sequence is CASGSREHRAPTEAFF. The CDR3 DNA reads TGTGCCAGTGGTTCCCGCGAGCACAGGGCGCCCACTGAAGCTTTCTTT.

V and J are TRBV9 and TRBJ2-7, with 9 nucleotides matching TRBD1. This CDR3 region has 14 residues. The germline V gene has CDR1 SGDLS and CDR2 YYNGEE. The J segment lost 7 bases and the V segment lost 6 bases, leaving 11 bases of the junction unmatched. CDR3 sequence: CASNSDRGGDEQYF. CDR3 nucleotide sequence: TGTGCCAGCAACTCCGACAGGGGGGGTGATGAGCAGTACTTC.

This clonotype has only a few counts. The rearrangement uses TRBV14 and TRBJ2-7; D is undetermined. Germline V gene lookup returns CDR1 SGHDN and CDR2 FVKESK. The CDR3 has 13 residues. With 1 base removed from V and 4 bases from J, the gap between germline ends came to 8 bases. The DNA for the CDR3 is TGTGCCAGCAGCCAAGCTCTTCTTTACGAGCAGTACTTC. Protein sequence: CASSQALLYEQYF. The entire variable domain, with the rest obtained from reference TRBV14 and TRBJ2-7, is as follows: EAGVTQFPSHSVIEKGQTVTLRCDPISGHDNLYWYRRVMGKEIKFLLHFVKESKQDESGMPNNRFLAERTGGTYSTLKVQPAELEDSGVYFCASSQALLYEQYFGPGTRLTVT.